These 3 T cell receptor beta chains were all obtained from the same sample, sequenced in a study of shared clonotypes between healthy human individuals. Clones were sequenced by immunoSEQ multiplex PCR, and TCRdb holds only the in-frame ones, with some missing. The repertoire holds fewer than 1.8 million clones, with approximately 98.5% as singletons. Sequenced material: naive CD4+ T cells sorted from blood. The subset denotes: CD45RA+ positively selected. These receptors were collected from a young man in good health.

As regards this clone: Other DNA sequences within the sample encode an identical CDR3. V gene TRBV18 combines with J gene TRBJ2-2; 14 nucleotides match TRBD2. Per germline, CDR1 KGHSH and CDR2 LQKENI. This CDR3 region has 16 residues. V lost 3 bases, J lost 5 bases, and 2 bases stayed unmatched. CDR3 region: CASSPGLAGVTGELFF. In DNA, the CDR3 is TGTGCCAGCTCACCGGGACTAGCGGGAGTAACCGGGGAGCTGTTTTTT.

The chain has TRBV5-1 and TRBJ2-7; D tentatively reads TRBD1 or TRBD2 (5 bases each). Trimming cost V 1 base and J 3 bases, with 17 bases left between them. CDR1 and CDR2 from the germline V gene are SGHRS and YFSETQ. The CDR3 contains 16 residues. CDR3 residues: CASSLSGRERGYEQYF. The DNA of the CDR3 is TGCGCCAGCAGCTTGTCGGGCAGGGAGAGAGGCTACGAGCAGTACTTC.

J is TRBJ1-4 and V is TRBV2; D is ambiguous. Per germline, CDR1 SNHLY and CDR2 FYNNEI. The CDR3 totals 14 residues. V lost 5 bases to trimming and J lost 7 bases, with 14 bases between them. This chain's CDR3 is CASSRRSPGEKLFF. The CDR3 DNA is TGTGCCAGCAGTCGCCGGTCGCCTGGTGAAAAACTGTTTTTT.